The present TCR beta chain was sequenced within a study of PD-1 blockade in classical Hodgkin lymphoma. With no exception, relapse followed autologous stem cell transplantation in all patients, and brentuximab vedotin exposure varied. Notes on the study in general: With respect to the repertoire differences, their causes, possibly disease activity or prior therapy, remain undefined. When nivolumab was started under 1 year after ASCT, patients were excluded.

Using immunoSEQ multiplex PCR, the repertoire was profiled, and TCRdb retains in-frame clones only, with some absent. The table lists fewer than 30,000 clones, approximately 80% of them singletons. To note about this clone: The antigen remains unidentified.

This receptor was taken from a human donor with classical Hodgkin lymphoma. Sequenced material: peripheral blood mononuclear cells (PBMCs), taken before the second cycle of nivolumab.

The CDR3 bases are TGCGCCAGCAGGGAGGACGTTCCCACAGATACGCAGTATTTT. Translation: CASREDVPTDTQYF. The chain links TRBV5-1 to TRBJ2-3, with D maybe TRBD2 (5 bases). V was cut by 5 bases and J by 2 bases, with 12 bases left in between. Per the germline V gene, CDR1 is SGHRS and CDR2 is YFSETQ. CDR3 length equals 14 residues. Using reference TRBV5-1 and TRBJ2-3 for the parts outside the CDR3, the full variable domain is KAGVTQTPRYLIKTRGQQVTLSCSPISGHRSVSWYQQTPGQGLQFLFEYFSETQRNKGNFPGRFSGRQFSNSRSEMNVSTLELGDSALYLCASREDVPTDTQYFGPGTRLTVL.